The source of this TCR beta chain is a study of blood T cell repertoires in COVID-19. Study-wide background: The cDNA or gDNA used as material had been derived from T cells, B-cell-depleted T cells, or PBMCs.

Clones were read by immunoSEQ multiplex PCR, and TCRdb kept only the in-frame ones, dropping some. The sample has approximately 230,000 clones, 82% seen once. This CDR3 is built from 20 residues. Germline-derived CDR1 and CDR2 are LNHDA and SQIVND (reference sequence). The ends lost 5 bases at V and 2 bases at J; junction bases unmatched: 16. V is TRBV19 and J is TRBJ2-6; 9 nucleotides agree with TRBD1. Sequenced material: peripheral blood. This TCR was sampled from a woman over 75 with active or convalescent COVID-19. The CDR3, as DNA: TGTGCCAGTAGTCCGACAGGGGGTATGCTTGTATGGGCTGGGGCCAACGTCCTGACTTTC. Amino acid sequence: CASSPTGGMLVWAGANVLTF.